The present T cell receptor (beta chain) was sequenced within a study of T cells in narcolepsy. The overall study: Healthy controls were enrolled alongside patients with narcolepsy type 1 or type 2. The study, taken as a whole, reports: Autoreactive clonotypes reportedly recurred in blood of same and different patients, not controls. Comparing one patient's CSF and blood CD4+ clonotypes highlighted HCRT- and TRIB2-specific autoreactive clonotypes. No autoreactive T cell clone sequences appeared in some memory CD4+ repertoires.

Repertoires were generated with immunoSEQ multiplex PCR, while TCRdb's copy carries only in-frame clones and drops some. The sample carries fewer than 40,000 clones, roughly 80% recorded once. As for this clone: Its antigen is currently unknown.

The CDR3 totals 15 residues. Germline V CDR1 and CDR2: SGHAT, FQDESV (reference sequence). Trimming cost V 5 bases and J 6 bases; bases outside gene matches: 11. Sequencing was carried out using CD45RA- memory CD4+ T cells from PBMCs. This rearrangement joins TRBV11-1 to TRBJ1-2; TRBD1 matches 8 bases. The receptor was derived from a human donor with narcolepsy. The DNA of the CDR3 is TGTGCCAGCAGCGTAAACTTAGACAGGGGAGATGGCTACACCTTC. This translates into CASSVNLDRGDGYTF.